These 8 T cell receptor beta chains were sequenced from one sample in a study of T-cell reconstitution after alpha-beta-depleted transplantation in children. The library targeted TCRbeta and was prepared with unique molecular identifiers. TCRdb analysed the PCR reads with MiXCR anew, one entry per CDR3 protein. This table has about 470,000 distinct CDR3 sequences, around two fifths appearing once. The source material was PBMCs, sampled before TCRalphabeta/CD19-depleted stem cell transplant. All receptors derive from a girl aged 2 to 10 with aplastic anemia, due to receive a stem cell transplant.

V usage is TRBV4-1 and J usage is TRBJ1-2, with a tentative D call TRBD1 (6 bases). Germline CDR1 is MGHRA and CDR2 is YSYEKL. The CDR3 runs 15 residues. V gave up 0 bases and J gave up 3 bases, with 11 bases separating them. The CDR3 sequence is CASSQELRGDYGYTF. The CDR3 DNA reads as TGCGCCAGCAGCCAAGAGTTAAGGGGGGACTATGGCTACACCTTC.

This clonotype was seen only a few times. This chain links TRBV6-1 with TRBJ1-2; D ambiguous. The CDR3 spans 15 residues. V was cut by 1 base and J by 3 bases, with 12 bases left in between. From germline, CDR1 is MNHNS and CDR2 SASEGT. The CDR3 DNA is TGTGCCAGCAGTGAAGTTGTCGGACTCGACTATGGCTACACCTTC. Translation: CASSEVVGLDYGYTF.

The chain links TRBV20-1 to TRBJ2-1, with D hard to call. Trimming took off 2 bases at V and 3 bases at J, with 11 bases between the two ends. The CDR3 contains 14 residues. Germline values: CDR1 DFQATT, CDR2 SNEGSKA (reference sequence). The DNA of the CDR3 is TGCAGTGCTAGACAAGGACCTAGCTACAATGAGCAGTTCTTC. It yields the protein CSARQGPSYNEQFF.

The chain couples TRBV11-3 to TRBJ2-7, with D maybe TRBD2 (6 bases). The V end was cut by 5 bases, the J end by 6 bases, with 17 bases between. The CDR3 has 14 residues. Germline loops: CDR1 SGHNT, CDR2 YENEEA. The CDR3 loop is CASSPRGGTGEQYF. The DNA of the CDR3 is TGTGCCAGCAGCCCCCGTGGGGGGACCGGCGAGCAGTACTTC.

This clonotype was recorded many times. The rearrangement links TRBV12-3 or TRBV12-4 to TRBJ2-1; TRBD2 agrees at 15 bases. The CDR3 contains 18 residues. V was pared by 4 bases and J by 8 bases, with 12 bases of the junction left unmatched. CDR3 nucleotides: TGTGCCAGCAGTTCGGGACTAGCGGGAGGAGTTCTTTTATATGAGCAGTTCTTC. It translates to CASSSGLAGGVLLYEQFF.

The genes are TRBV6-1 and TRBJ2-7; 13 bases are a match to TRBD2. V lost 1 base and J lost 5; bases outside the gene matches: 5. This CDR3 has 16 residues. The germline gives CDR1 MNHNS, CDR2 SASEGT. This CDR3 is CASSEERTSGSNEQYF. The CDR3 nucleotides read TGTGCCAGCAGTGAAGAAAGGACTAGCGGGAGCAACGAGCAGTACTTC.

This chain links TRBV20-1 with TRBJ2-7; 10 bases agree with TRBD2. Germline CDR1 and CDR2: DFQATT and SNEGSKA (reference sequence). The CDR3 is 13 residues long. Trimming removed 2 bases from V and 4 bases from J; junction bases left unmatched: 2. Written as DNA, the CDR3 is TGCAGTGCTAGAACTAGCGGGAAATACGAGCAGTACTTC. It codes for CSARTSGKYEQYF.

There are many counts of this clonotype. The rearrangement links TRBV20-1 to TRBJ2-3; D not resolved. Looked up from germline, CDR1 is DFQATT and CDR2 is SNEGSKA (reference sequence). The V end lost 4 bases, the J end lost 4 bases, and 9 bases lay between the germline ends. The CDR3 length is 12 residues. The CDR3 reads CSATRRADTQYF. CDR3 DNA: TGCAGTGCTACCCGAAGGGCAGATACGCAGTATTTT.